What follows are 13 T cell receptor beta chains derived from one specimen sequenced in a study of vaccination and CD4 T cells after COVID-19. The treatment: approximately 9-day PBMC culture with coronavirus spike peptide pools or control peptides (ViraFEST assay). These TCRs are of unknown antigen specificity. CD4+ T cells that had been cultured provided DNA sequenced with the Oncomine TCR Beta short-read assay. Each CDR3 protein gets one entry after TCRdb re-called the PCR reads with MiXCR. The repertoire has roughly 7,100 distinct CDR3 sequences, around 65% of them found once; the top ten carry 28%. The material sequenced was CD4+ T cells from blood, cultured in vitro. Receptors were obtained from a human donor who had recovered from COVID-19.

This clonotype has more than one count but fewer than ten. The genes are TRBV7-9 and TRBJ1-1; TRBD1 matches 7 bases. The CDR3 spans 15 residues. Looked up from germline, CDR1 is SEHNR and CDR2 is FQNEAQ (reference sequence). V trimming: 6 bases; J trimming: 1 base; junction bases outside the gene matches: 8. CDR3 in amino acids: CASRPREGANTEAFF. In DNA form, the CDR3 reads TGTGCCAGCAGACCTAGGGAGGGGGCGAACACTGAAGCTTTCTTT.

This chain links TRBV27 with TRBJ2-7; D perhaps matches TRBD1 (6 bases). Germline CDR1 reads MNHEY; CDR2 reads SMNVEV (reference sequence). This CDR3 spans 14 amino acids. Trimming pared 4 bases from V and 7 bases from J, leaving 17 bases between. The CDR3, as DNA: TGTGCCAGCAGTTCCCCGGGACATGGGTGGGAGCAGTACTTC. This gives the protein CASSSPGHGWEQYF.

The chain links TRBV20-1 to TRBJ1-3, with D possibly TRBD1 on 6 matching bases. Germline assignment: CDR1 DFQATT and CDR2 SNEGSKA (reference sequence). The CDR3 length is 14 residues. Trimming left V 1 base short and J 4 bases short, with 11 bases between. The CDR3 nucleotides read TGCAGTGCTAGAGTGGGGGCTAGAGGAAACACCATATATTTT. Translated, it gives CSARVGARGNTIYF.

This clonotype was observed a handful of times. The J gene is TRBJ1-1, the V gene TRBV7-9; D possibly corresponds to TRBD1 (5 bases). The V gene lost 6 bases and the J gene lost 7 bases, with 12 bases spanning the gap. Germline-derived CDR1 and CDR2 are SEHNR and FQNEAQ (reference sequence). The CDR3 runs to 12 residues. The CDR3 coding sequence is TGTGCCAGCAGACCAGGGCTCGGTGAAGCTTTCTTT. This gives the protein CASRPGLGEAFF.

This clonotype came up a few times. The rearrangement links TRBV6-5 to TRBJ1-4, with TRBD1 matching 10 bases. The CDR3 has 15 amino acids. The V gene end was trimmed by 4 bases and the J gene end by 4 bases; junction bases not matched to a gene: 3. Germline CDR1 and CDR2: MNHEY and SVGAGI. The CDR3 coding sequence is TGTGCCAGCAGTTGGACAGGGGGAATTAATGAAAAACTGTTTTTT. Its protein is CASSWTGGINEKLFF.

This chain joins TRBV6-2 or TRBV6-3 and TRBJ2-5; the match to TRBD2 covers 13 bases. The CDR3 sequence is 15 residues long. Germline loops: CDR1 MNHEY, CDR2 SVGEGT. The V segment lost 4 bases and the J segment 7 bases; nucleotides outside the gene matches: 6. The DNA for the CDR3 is TGTGCCAGCAGTTCCCTACTAGCGGGAGGGGTGACCCAGTACTTC. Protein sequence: CASSSLLAGGVTQYF.

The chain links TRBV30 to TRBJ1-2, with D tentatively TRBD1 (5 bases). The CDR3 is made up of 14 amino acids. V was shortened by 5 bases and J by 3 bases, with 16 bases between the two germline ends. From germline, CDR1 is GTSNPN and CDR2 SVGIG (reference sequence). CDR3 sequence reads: CAWAVQGIYYGYTF. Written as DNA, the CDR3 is TGTGCCTGGGCGGTTCAGGGAATATACTATGGCTACACCTTC. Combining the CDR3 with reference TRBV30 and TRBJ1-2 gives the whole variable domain SQTIHQWPATLVQPVGSPLSLECTVEGTSNPNLYWYRQAAGRGLQLLFYSVGIGQISSEVPQNLSASRPQDRQFILSSKKLLLSDSGFYLCAWAVQGIYYGYTFGSGTRLTVV.

CDR3 in amino acids: CASSLVNGTSGNTGELFF. As DNA, the CDR3 is TGTGCCAGCAGCTTAGTTAATGGGACTAGCGGAAACACCGGGGAGCTGTTTTTT. V usage is TRBV7-6 and J usage is TRBJ2-2; 11 bases align to TRBD2. Germline CDR1 reads SGHVS; CDR2 reads FNYEAQ. This CDR3 contains 18 residues. The V and J ends lost 1 base and 2 bases, in that order; junction bases with no gene match: 6.

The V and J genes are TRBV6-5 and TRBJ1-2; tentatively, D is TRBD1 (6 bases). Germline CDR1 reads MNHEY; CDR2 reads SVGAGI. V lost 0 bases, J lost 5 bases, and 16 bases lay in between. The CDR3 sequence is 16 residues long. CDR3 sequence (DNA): TGTGCCAGCAGTTACTCTTCAATGCAGGGGTCGTATGGCTACACCTTC. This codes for CASSYSSMQGSYGYTF.

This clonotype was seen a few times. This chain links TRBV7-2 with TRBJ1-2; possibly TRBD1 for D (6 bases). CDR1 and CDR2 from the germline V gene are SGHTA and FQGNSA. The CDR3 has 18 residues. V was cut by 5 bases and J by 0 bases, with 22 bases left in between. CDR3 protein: CASSTQLGPTGTNYGYTF. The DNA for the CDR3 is TGTGCCAGCAGCACGCAATTGGGCCCGACAGGAACTAACTATGGCTACACCTTC.

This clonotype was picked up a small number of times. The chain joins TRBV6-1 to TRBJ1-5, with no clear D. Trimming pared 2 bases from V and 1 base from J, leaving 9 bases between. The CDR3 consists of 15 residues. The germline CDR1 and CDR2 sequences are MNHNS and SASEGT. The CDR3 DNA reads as TGTGCCAGCAGTGAACCTGGACTGAGCAATCAGCCCCAGCATTTT. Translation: CASSEPGLSNQPQHF.

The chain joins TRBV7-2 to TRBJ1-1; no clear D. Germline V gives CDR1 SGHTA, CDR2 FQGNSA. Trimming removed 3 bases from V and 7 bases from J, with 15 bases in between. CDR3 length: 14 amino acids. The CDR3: CASSFSRGVREAFF. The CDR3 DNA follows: TGTGCCAGCAGCTTTTCACGGGGAGTTCGTGAAGCTTTCTTT. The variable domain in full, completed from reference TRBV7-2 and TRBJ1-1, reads GAGVSQSPSNKVTEKGKDVELRCDPISGHTALYWYRQSLGQGLEFLIYFQGNSAPDKSGLPSDRFSAERTGGSVSTLTIQRTQQEDSAVYLCASSFSRGVREAFFGQGTRLTVV.

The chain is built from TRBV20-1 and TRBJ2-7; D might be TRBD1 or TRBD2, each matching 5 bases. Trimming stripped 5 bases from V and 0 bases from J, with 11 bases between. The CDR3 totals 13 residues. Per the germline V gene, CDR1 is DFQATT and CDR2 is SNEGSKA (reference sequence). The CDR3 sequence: CSAGTTYSYEQYF. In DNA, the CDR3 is TGCAGTGCTGGGACCACCTACTCCTACGAGCAGTACTTC.